Listed here are 7 T cell receptor beta chains from one sample, sequenced in a study of spatial heterogeneity in lung cancer. TCRdb recomputed calls from the 5' RACE reads with MiXCR, one row per CDR3 protein. The sample includes 60,000 to 65,000 distinct CDR3 sequences, about 8% of them seen just once. Time point in this sample: sample taken at primary tumor resection. The input material, whole RNA from tumor, nontumor lung or frozen PBMC, was sequenced unsorted. The source was PBMCs, collected at surgery. Receptor source: a female donor with early-stage non-small cell lung cancer.

In its sample, this clonotype was seen a few times. CDR3 coding DNA: TGCGCCTCCGCCCGGGACAGCCTCAATGAAAAACTGTTTTTT. Its translation: CASARDSLNEKLFF. The rearrangement joins TRBV5-1 to TRBJ1-4; 7 bases fit TRBD1. Germline values: CDR1 SGHRS, CDR2 YFSETQ. This CDR3 is built from 14 residues. V was pared by 10 bases and J by 5 bases, with 11 bases of the junction left unmatched.

The chain recombines TRBV7-9 with TRBJ2-1, with D possibly matching TRBD2 (6 bases). The CDR3 sequence is 15 residues long. V was pared by 7 bases and J by 6 bases, with 19 bases between. Germline CDR1 and CDR2: SEHNR and FQNEAQ (reference sequence). CDR3 sequence reads: CASTRVRGAGNEQFF. Here the CDR3 DNA reads TGTGCCAGCACCCGGGTCCGGGGAGCGGGCAATGAGCAGTTCTTC.

This chain uses TRBV5-1 with TRBJ2-2; D is possibly TRBD1 (6 bases). Trimming pared 0 bases from V and 5 bases from J, leaving 11 bases between. The CDR3 runs to 15 residues. The germline V gene encodes CDR1 SGHRS and CDR2 YFSETQ. The CDR3 region has the DNA TGCGCCAGCAGCTTGGGGACCCAGGGGACCGGGGAGCTGTTTTTT. Translated: CASSLGTQGTGELFF.

V is TRBV6-5 and J is TRBJ1-2, with D hard to call. V was shortened by 5 bases and J by 4 bases, with 20 bases between the two germline ends. The CDR3 spans 16 residues. Germline CDR1 reads MNHEY; CDR2 reads SVGAGI. The DNA of the CDR3 is TGTGCCAGCAGTCGCTCCCGCCAGGCTGTTTTCTATGGCTACACCTTC. It translates to CASSRSRQAVFYGYTF.

The chain links TRBV7-7 to TRBJ2-3; D unclear. Germline V gene data show CDR1 as SSHAT and CDR2 as FNYEAQ (reference sequence). The length of the CDR3 is 15 residues. Trimming shortened V by 5 bases and J by 1 base, and 13 bases separated the two germline ends. CDR3 in amino acids: CASSPDAIGTDTQYF. Written as DNA, the CDR3 is TGTGCCAGCAGCCCCGACGCTATAGGCACAGATACGCAGTATTTT.

This clonotype was recorded at least ten times. V and J are TRBV6-5 and TRBJ1-1; TRBD1 agrees at 8 bases. The J segment lost 1 base and the V segment lost 2 bases, leaving 3 bases of the junction unmatched. Germline CDR1 reads MNHEY; CDR2 reads SVGAGI. This CDR3 contains 15 residues. The DNA of the CDR3 is TGTGCCAGCAGTTACGCCGGACAGGGGAACACTGAAGCTTTCTTT. Protein sequence: CASSYAGQGNTEAFF.

CDR3 nucleotide sequence: TGTGCCAGCAGCTTTAGGGACTCCTACAATGAGCAGTTCTTC. This encodes CASSFRDSYNEQFF. V and J are TRBV7-8 and TRBJ2-1; D is ambiguous. V was pared by 3 bases and J by 0 bases, with 6 bases between. The CDR3 has 14 residues. CDR1 is SGHVS, CDR2 FQNEAQ, per germline.